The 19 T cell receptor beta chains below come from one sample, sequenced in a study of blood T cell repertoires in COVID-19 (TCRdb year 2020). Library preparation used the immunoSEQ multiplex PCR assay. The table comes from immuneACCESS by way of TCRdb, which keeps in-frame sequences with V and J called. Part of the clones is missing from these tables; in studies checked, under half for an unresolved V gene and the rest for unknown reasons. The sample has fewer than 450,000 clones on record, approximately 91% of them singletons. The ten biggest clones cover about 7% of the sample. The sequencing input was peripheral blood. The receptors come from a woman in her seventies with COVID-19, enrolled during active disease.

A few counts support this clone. CDR3 bases: TGTGCCAGCTCCCTACAGGGCCGCGACACTGAAGCTTTCTTT. Translating gives CASSLQGRDTEAFF. The V call is TRBV18, the J call TRBJ1-1, with D maybe TRBD1 (6 bases). Germline V gene lookup returns CDR1 KGHSH and CDR2 LQKENI. Trimming removed 6 bases from V and 3 bases from J, with 14 bases in between. There are 14 residues in the CDR3.

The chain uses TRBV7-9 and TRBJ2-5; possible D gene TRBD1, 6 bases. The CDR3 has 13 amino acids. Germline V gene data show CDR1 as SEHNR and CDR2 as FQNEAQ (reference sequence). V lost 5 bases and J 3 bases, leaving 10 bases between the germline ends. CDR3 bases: TGTGCCAGCAGCGGCAGGGGCGAAGAGACCCAGTACTTC. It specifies CASSGRGEETQYF.

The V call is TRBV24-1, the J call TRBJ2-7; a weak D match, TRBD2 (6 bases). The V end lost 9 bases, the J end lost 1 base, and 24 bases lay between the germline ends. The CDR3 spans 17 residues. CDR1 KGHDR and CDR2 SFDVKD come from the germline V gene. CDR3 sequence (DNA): TGTGCCACCCTAGTGGAGGGTCAACCATGGGGGTCCTACGAGCAGTACTTC. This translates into CATLVEGQPWGSYEQYF.

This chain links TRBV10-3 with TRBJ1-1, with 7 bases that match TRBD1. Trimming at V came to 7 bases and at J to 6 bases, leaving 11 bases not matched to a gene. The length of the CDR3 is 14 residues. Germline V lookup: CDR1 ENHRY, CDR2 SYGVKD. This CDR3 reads CAITRRGQPAEAFF. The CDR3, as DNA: TGTGCCATCACGAGGAGGGGACAGCCCGCTGAAGCTTTCTTT.

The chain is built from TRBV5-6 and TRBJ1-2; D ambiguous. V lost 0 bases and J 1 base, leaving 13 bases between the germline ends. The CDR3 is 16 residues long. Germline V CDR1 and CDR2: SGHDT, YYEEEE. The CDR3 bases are TGTGCCAGCAGCTTGGCCGGTTGGGCCATTAACTATGGCTACACCTTC. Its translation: CASSLAGWAINYGYTF.

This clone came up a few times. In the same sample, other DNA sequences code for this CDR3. DNA of the CDR3: TGTGCCAGCAGCTTAGGGAGCTCCTATAATTCACCCCTCCACTTT. Translating it yields CASSLGSSYNSPLHF. The V gene is TRBV7-2, the J gene TRBJ1-6; D is unclear. The CDR3 sequence is 15 residues long. Germline values: CDR1 SGHTA, CDR2 FQGNSA. V was clipped by 1 base and J by 0 bases, with 4 bases between them.

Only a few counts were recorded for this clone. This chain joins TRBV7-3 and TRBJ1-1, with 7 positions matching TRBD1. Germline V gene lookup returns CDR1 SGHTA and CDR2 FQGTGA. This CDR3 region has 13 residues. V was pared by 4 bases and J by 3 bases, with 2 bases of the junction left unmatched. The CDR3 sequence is CASSSDRDTEAFF. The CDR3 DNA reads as TGTGCCAGCAGCTCCGACAGGGACACTGAAGCTTTCTTT.

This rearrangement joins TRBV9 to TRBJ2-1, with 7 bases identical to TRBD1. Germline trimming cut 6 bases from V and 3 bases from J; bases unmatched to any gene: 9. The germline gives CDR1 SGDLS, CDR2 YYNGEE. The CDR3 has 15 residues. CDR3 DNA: TGTGCCAGCAACAAACAGGGGATAATCTACAATGAGCAGTTCTTC. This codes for CASNKQGIIYNEQFF.

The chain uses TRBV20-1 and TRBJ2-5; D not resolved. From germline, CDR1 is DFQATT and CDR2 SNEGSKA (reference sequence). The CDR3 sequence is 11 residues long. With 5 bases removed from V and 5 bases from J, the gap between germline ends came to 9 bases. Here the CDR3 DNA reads TGCAGTGCTGGAGTCCGGGAGACCCAGTACTTC. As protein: CSAGVRETQYF.

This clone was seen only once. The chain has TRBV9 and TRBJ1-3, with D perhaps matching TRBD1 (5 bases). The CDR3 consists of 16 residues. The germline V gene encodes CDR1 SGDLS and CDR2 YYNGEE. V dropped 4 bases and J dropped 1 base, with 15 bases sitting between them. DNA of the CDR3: TGTGCCAGCAGCACCCGGAGGGACGGTTCTGGAAACACCATATATTTT. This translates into CASSTRRDGSGNTIYF.

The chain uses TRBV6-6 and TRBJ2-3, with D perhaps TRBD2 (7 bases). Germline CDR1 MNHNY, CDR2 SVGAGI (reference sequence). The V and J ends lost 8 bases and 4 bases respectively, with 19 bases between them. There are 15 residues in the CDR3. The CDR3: CASGPGGLSADTQYF. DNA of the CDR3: TGTGCCAGCGGCCCGGGGGGCCTCAGTGCAGATACGCAGTATTTT.

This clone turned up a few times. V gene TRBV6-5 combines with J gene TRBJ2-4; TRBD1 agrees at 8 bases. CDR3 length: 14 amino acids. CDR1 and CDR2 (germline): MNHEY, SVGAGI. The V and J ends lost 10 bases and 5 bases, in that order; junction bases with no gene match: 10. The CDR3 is CATTKPGGQNIQYF. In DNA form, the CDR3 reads TGTGCCACCACTAAACCAGGGGGCCAAAACATTCAGTACTTC.

The CDR3 bases are TGTGCCAGCAGCTTCGCGGATCTTAGCACAGATACGCAGTATTTT. It encodes CASSFADLSTDTQYF. This chain links TRBV7-3 with TRBJ2-3; no clear D gene. This CDR3 comprises 15 residues. Trimming cost V 3 bases and J 0 bases, with 10 bases left between them. Germline V lookup: CDR1 SGHTA, CDR2 FQGTGA.

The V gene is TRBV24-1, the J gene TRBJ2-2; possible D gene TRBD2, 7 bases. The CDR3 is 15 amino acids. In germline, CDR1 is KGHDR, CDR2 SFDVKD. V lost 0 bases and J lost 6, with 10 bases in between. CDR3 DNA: TGTGCCACCAGTGATTTGGGGGGGGCCGCCGGGGAGCTGTTTTTT. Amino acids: CATSDLGGAAGELFF.

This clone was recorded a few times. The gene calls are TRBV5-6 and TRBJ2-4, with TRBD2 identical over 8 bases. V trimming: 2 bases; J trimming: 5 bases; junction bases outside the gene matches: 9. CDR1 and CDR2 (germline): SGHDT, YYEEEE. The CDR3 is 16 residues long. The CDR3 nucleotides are TGTGCCAGCAGCTTCAATACGGGGGGGCCCCAAAACATTCAGTACTTC. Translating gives CASSFNTGGPQNIQYF.

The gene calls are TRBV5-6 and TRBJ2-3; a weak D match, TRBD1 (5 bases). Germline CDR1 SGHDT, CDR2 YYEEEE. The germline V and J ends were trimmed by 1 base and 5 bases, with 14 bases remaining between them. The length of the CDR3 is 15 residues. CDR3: CASSLYSLGRDTQYF. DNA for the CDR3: TGTGCCAGCAGCTTGTACAGTCTGGGGCGAGATACGCAGTATTTT.

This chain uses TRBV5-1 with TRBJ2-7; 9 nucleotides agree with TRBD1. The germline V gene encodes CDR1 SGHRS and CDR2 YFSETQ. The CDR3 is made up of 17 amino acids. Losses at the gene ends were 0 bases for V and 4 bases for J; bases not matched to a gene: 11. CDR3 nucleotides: TGCGCCAGCAGCTTGGGGAAAACTGGACAGGGGTCGTACGAGCAGTACTTC. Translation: CASSLGKTGQGSYEQYF.

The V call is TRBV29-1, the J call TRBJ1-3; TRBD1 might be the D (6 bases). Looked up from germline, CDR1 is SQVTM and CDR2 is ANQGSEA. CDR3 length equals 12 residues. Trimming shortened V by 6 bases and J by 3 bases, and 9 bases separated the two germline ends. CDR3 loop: CSVRGDGNTIYF. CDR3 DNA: TGCAGCGTCAGGGGTGATGGAAACACCATATATTTT.

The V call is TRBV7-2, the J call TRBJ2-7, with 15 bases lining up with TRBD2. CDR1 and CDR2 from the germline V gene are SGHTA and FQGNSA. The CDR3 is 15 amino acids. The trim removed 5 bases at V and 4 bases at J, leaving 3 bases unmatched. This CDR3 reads CASSRTSGGDYEQYF. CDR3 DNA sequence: TGTGCCAGCAGCCGGACTAGCGGGGGGGATTACGAGCAGTACTTC.